Shown below are 29 T cell receptor beta chains from a single sample sequenced in a study of cytotoxic CD8 clonotypes in ibrutinib-treated CLL. Method: immunoSEQ multiplex PCR; TCRdb's copy keeps in-frame clones and lacks some. The data show around 97,000 clones, about 72% seen once. Sequenced material: PBMCs, taken after 12 months of ibrutinib treatment. The receptors originated from a human donor with chronic lymphocytic leukemia.

The CDR3 sequence: CASSYSGVSNEKLFF. The DNA for the CDR3 is TGTGCCAGCAGTTACTCCGGAGTGAGTAATGAAAAACTGTTTTTT. This chain joins TRBV6-5 and TRBJ1-4; D is undetermined. The germline V and J ends were trimmed by 0 bases and 4 bases, with 9 bases remaining between them. This CDR3 has 15 amino acids. The germline V gene has CDR1 MNHEY and CDR2 SVGAGI.

This clone came up a few times. J is TRBJ2-7 and V is TRBV5-1, with 7 bases fitting TRBD1. The CDR3 is 16 residues long. CDR1 and CDR2 from the germline V gene are SGHRS and YFSETQ. V shed 6 bases, J shed 0 bases, and the junction held 12 bases outside the gene matches. The CDR3 loop is CASTKYPGQSSYEQYF. The CDR3 DNA is TGCGCCAGCACCAAATACCCGGGACAGAGCTCCTACGAGCAGTACTTC.

This clone occurred once. V gene TRBV5-1 combines with J gene TRBJ1-1, with D hard to call. The CDR3 has 13 residues. Trimming removed 4 bases from V and 4 bases from J, with 11 bases in between. Germline V lookup: CDR1 SGHRS, CDR2 YFSETQ. CDR3 in DNA: TGCGCCAGCAGCAATGGAAGAGGCACTGAAGCTTTCTTT. Translating gives CASSNGRGTEAFF. The full variable domain, its missing parts supplied by reference TRBV5-1 and TRBJ1-1, is KAGVTQTPRYLIKTRGQQVTLSCSPISGHRSVSWYQQTPGQGLQFLFEYFSETQRNKGNFPGRFSGRQFSNSRSEMNVSTLELGDSALYLCASSNGRGTEAFFGQGTRLTVV.

The chain is built from TRBV6-6 and TRBJ2-7; 8 bases line up with TRBD1. The J segment lost 5 bases and the V segment lost 9 bases, leaving 18 bases of the junction unmatched. Germline CDR1 reads MNHNY; CDR2 reads SVGAGI (reference sequence). This CDR3 has 16 residues. The CDR3 here is CASNNPPGDRPNEQYF. The CDR3 DNA reads as TGTGCCAGTAACAACCCCCCGGGGGACAGGCCTAACGAGCAGTACTTC.

The genes are TRBV27 and TRBJ2-7; tentative D call: TRBD1 (5 bases). Germline values: CDR1 MNHEY, CDR2 SMNVEV (reference sequence). This CDR3 is 15 amino acids long. V shed 0 bases and J shed 1 base, with 10 bases lying between them. This CDR3 reads CASSLSGAPSYEQYF. CDR3 nucleotide sequence: TGTGCCAGCAGTTTATCAGGGGCCCCTTCCTACGAGCAGTACTTC.

The chain is built from TRBV28 and TRBJ1-2; D gene unclear. Trimming cost V 8 bases and J 7 bases, with 11 bases left between them. The CDR3 consists of 11 residues. Germline assignment: CDR1 MDHEN and CDR2 SYDVKM. CDR3 in amino acids: CASGGAFGYTF. CDR3 coding DNA: TGTGCCAGCGGTGGAGCCTTTGGCTACACCTTC.

This clone was picked up a small number of times. The chain uses TRBV5-1 and TRBJ2-7, with 10 nucleotides matching TRBD1. The CDR3 runs 14 residues. V was pared by 2 bases and J by 2 bases, with 1 base of the junction left unmatched. Germline V gene data show CDR1 as SGHRS and CDR2 as YFSETQ. CDR3 DNA sequence: TGCGCCAGCAGCTTCGGGACAGGGGCCTACGAGCAGTACTTC. Amino acid sequence: CASSFGTGAYEQYF.

This chain connects TRBV5-1 to TRBJ1-6; D may be TRBD1 (5 bases). Deletions cut 0 bases from V and 10 bases from J, with 11 bases between. This CDR3 comprises 14 residues. From germline, CDR1 is SGHRS and CDR2 YFSETQ. The CDR3 DNA reads as TGCGCCAGCAGCTTGGGCCCGGAGGGGTCACCCCTCCACTTT. Protein: CASSLGPEGSPLHF.

CDR3 sequence (DNA): TGTGCCAGCAGGGGTTATAGCGGGGGAGGTTCAAATGAGCAGTTCTTC. This encodes CASRGYSGGGSNEQFF. The V gene is TRBV5-6, the J gene TRBJ2-1, with 9 bases fitting TRBD2. V gave up 5 bases and J gave up 7 bases; unmatched junction bases: 13. CDR3 length equals 16 residues. Germline CDR1 is SGHDT and CDR2 is YYEEEE.

The chain recombines TRBV5-6 with TRBJ2-7, with D tentatively TRBD1 (5 bases). The V end was cut by 0 bases, the J end by 2 bases, with 9 bases between. The germline V gene encodes CDR1 SGHDT and CDR2 YYEEEE. This CDR3 contains 14 residues. The CDR3: CASSLAAGTYEQYF. Here the CDR3 DNA reads TGTGCCAGCAGCTTGGCGGCAGGGACCTACGAGCAGTACTTC.

The J gene is TRBJ1-1, the V gene TRBV7-9; TRBD1 might be the D (5 bases). Trimming pared 7 bases from V and 6 bases from J, leaving 15 bases between. CDR1 and CDR2 from the germline V gene are SEHNR and FQNEAQ (reference sequence). The CDR3 spans 13 residues. The DNA of the CDR3 is TGTGCCAGCACCCGGGGGGGGATGCCTGAAGCTTTCTTT. Protein product: CASTRGGMPEAFF.

This clone was counted between two and nine times. V gene TRBV6-4 combines with J gene TRBJ2-1; TRBD1 is a possible D gene (5 bases). The CDR3 has 14 residues. The V end lost 0 bases, the J end lost 6 bases, and 9 bases lay between the germline ends. Germline values: CDR1 MRHNA, CDR2 SNTAGT. The CDR3 reads CASSDSADSNEQFF. The CDR3 DNA reads TGTGCCAGCAGTGACTCAGCTGACAGCAATGAGCAGTTCTTC.

The chain carries TRBV2 and TRBJ2-7; TRBD1 agrees at 7 bases. There are 14 residues in the CDR3. Germline lookup yields CDR1 SNHLY and CDR2 FYNNEI. With 3 bases clipped from V and 1 base from J, the junction kept 3 bases outside the gene matches. CDR3: CASSDQGVSYEQYF. Written as DNA, the CDR3 is TGTGCCAGCAGTGATCAGGGGGTTTCCTACGAGCAGTACTTC.

The chain employs TRBV29-1 and TRBJ2-7; D ambiguous. Trimming took off 6 bases at V and 6 bases at J, with 12 bases between the two ends. Germline CDR1 and CDR2: SQVTM and ANQGSEA. The length of the CDR3 is 11 residues. The CDR3 sequence is CSVGIFGEQYF. The CDR3 DNA reads as TGCAGCGTGGGGATTTTCGGCGAGCAGTACTTC.

The chain's CDR3 is CASRGGQGGGYTF. CDR3 bases: TGCGCCAGCAGAGGAGGACAGGGAGGCGGCTACACCTTC. The V gene is TRBV5-1, the J gene TRBJ1-2; TRBD1 matches at 8 bases. The germline CDR1 and CDR2 sequences are SGHRS and YFSETQ. Trimming took 5 bases from V and 8 from J; bases not matched to a gene: 8. CDR3 length: 13 residues. The variable domain in full, with the rest retrieved from reference TRBV5-1 and TRBJ1-2, is KAGVTQTPRYLIKTRGQQVTLSCSPISGHRSVSWYQQTPGQGLQFLFEYFSETQRNKGNFPGRFSGRQFSNSRSEMNVSTLELGDSALYLCASRGGQGGGYTFGSGTRLTVV.

This clone was recorded a few times. The chain uses TRBV29-1 and TRBJ2-1, with unresolved D. CDR3 length: 16 residues. Per the germline V gene, CDR1 is SQVTM and CDR2 is ANQGSEA. The V and J ends lost 1 base and 0 bases respectively, with 13 bases between them. CDR3 sequence: CSVEVQTARSYNEQFF. The CDR3 bases are TGCAGCGTTGAAGTTCAAACAGCCCGCTCCTACAATGAGCAGTTCTTC.

This chain joins TRBV7-8 and TRBJ1-5, with TRBD1 matching 10 bases. The ends lost 5 bases at V and 7 bases at J; junction bases unmatched: 11. The germline V gene has CDR1 SGHVS and CDR2 FQNEAQ. This CDR3 is 16 amino acids long. CDR3 nucleotides: TGTGCCAGCAGCGGGCCCGGGACAGGGGCGGGCCAGCCCCAGCATTTT. As protein: CASSGPGTGAGQPQHF.

The V and J genes are TRBV6-5 and TRBJ2-7; D perhaps matches TRBD2 (5 bases). Trimming took 5 bases from V and 6 from J, leaving 20 bases between them. CDR1 MNHEY and CDR2 SVGAGI come from the germline V gene. The CDR3 totals 15 residues. This CDR3 reads CASSLVGSLVGEQYF. As DNA, the CDR3 is TGTGCCAGCAGTCTCGTAGGGAGCTTAGTGGGCGAGCAGTACTTC.

The rearrangement joins TRBV4-2 to TRBJ2-2, with a tentative D call TRBD1 (6 bases). CDR3 length equals 13 residues. V was trimmed by 6 bases and J by 1 base, leaving 6 bases between them. The germline CDR1 and CDR2 sequences are LGHNA and YNFKEQ. The CDR3 protein is CASRTGNTGELFF. DNA for the CDR3: TGTGCCAGCAGGACAGGGAACACCGGGGAGCTGTTTTTT.

The chain recombines TRBV6-1 with TRBJ2-7; D not resolved. The length of the CDR3 is 13 residues. Looked up from germline, CDR1 is MNHNS and CDR2 is SASEGT. V lost 5 bases and J lost 3, with 11 bases in between. CDR3 sequence: CASSTQTRYEQYF. CDR3 sequence (DNA): TGTGCCAGCAGTACCCAGACCCGCTACGAGCAGTACTTC.

This rearrangement joins TRBV7-8 to TRBJ2-3; TRBD2 matches at 10 bases. The germline V gene encodes CDR1 SGHVS and CDR2 FQNEAQ. Trimming at V came to 5 bases and at J to 7 bases, leaving 9 bases not matched to a gene. The CDR3 spans 15 residues. The CDR3 region has the DNA TGTGCCAGCAGCGAGAGCAGCGGGGGGGGATATACGCAGTATTTT. It codes for CASSESSGGGYTQYF.

This clone appeared a few times. The rearrangement joins TRBV9 to TRBJ1-5; D gene ambiguous. This CDR3 is built from 12 residues. CDR1 is SGDLS, CDR2 YYNGEE, per germline. V gave up 4 bases and J gave up 6 bases, with 8 bases separating them. Here the CDR3 DNA reads TGTGCCAGCAGCCCTCGTCGTCAGCCCCAGCATTTT. It translates to CASSPRRQPQHF.

J is TRBJ2-2 and V is TRBV2; D remains ambiguous. V dropped 10 bases and J dropped 1 base, with 7 bases sitting between them. The CDR3 runs to 12 residues. The germline V gene has CDR1 SNHLY and CDR2 FYNNEI. The CDR3 coding sequence is TGTGCCATATGGGGGAACACCGGGGAGCTGTTTTTT. Encoded protein: CAIWGNTGELFF. The whole variable domain, remainder taken from reference TRBV2 and TRBJ2-2, is EPEVTQTPSHQVTQMGQEVILRCVPISNHLYFYWYRQILGQKVEFLVSFYNNEISEKSEIFDDQFSVERPDGSNFTLKIRSTKLEDSAMYFCAIWGNTGELFFGEGSRLTVL.

This clone was detected a few times. The V call is TRBV5-1, the J call TRBJ1-5; D is perhaps TRBD1 (5 bases). Trimming removed 0 bases at V and 7 bases at J, with 8 bases between. The CDR3 length is 13 residues. Germline V gene data show CDR1 as SGHRS and CDR2 as YFSETQ. The CDR3 DNA sequence: TGCGCCAGCAGCTTGGAGAGGGGACAGCCCCAGCATTTT. It codes for CASSLERGQPQHF.

This clone was seen more than once but under ten times. The rearrangement joins TRBV2 to TRBJ1-1, with D tentatively TRBD1 (5 bases). With 4 bases removed from V and 5 bases from J, the gap between germline ends came to 14 bases. The CDR3 contains 14 residues. The germline V gene encodes CDR1 SNHLY and CDR2 FYNNEI. This CDR3 reads CASSARGGSTEAFF. The CDR3 DNA is TGTGCCAGCAGTGCCCGGGGGGGGAGTACTGAAGCTTTCTTT.

The chain couples TRBV7-6 to TRBJ2-1, with D perhaps TRBD2 (6 bases). Trimming pared 2 bases from V and 0 bases from J, leaving 11 bases between. The CDR3 has 16 amino acids. Germline values: CDR1 SGHVS, CDR2 FNYEAQ. CDR3 nucleotides: TGTGCCAGCAGCTTACTCGCGGGGCCCTCCTACAATGAGCAGTTCTTC. Protein product: CASSLLAGPSYNEQFF.

This clone has a handful of counts. V usage is TRBV19 and J usage is TRBJ1-2, with D hard to call. Trimming pared 4 bases from V and 7 bases from J, leaving 10 bases between. CDR1 and CDR2 from the germline V gene are LNHDA and SQIVND (reference sequence). CDR3 length: 12 amino acids. As DNA, the CDR3 is TGTGCCAGTAGTACCAGGTTAGGTGGCTACACCTTC. Amino acid sequence: CASSTRLGGYTF.

The chain carries TRBV2 and TRBJ2-2; TRBD1 matches at 8 bases. V lost 4 bases, J lost 7 bases, and 8 bases stayed unmatched. The CDR3 runs 15 residues. The V gene's germline CDR1 is SNHLY and CDR2 FYNNEI. CDR3 DNA sequence: TGTGCCAGCAGTGGACAGGGGATGGGTTACGGGGAGCTGTTTTTT. Encoded protein: CASSGQGMGYGELFF.

The rearrangement joins TRBV2 to TRBJ1-4, with TRBD1 as a possible D gene (6 bases). This CDR3 has 13 residues. CDR1 and CDR2 (germline): SNHLY, FYNNEI. Trimming pared 8 bases from V and 3 bases from J, leaving 10 bases between. CDR3 bases: TGTGCCAGCGGGTGGACAGCTAATGAAAAACTGTTTTTT. Its protein is CASGWTANEKLFF.